Listed below are T cell receptor beta chains from one sample, sequenced in a study of T cell responses to AZD1222 COVID-19 vaccine. Repertoires were generated with immunoSEQ multiplex PCR, while TCRdb's copy carries only in-frame clones and drops some. This table holds roughly 120,000 clones, about 92% found once. The material sequenced was peripheral blood, taken 28 days after the second AZD1222 dose. All receptors come from an adult who received the AZD1222 COVID-19 vaccine. Both conserved end residues are part of each CDR3. A D gene is named only where the DNA matches it firmly. Part of the rows lack a size; the others show once, few, many or a class for expanded clones.

d_gene,abundance,j_gene,v_gene,CDR3nt,CDR3aa
TRBD1,-,TRBJ2-3,TRBV7-2,TGTGCCAGCAGCTTAGCAGGGACAGGGGGCACAGATACGCAGTATTTT,CASSLAGTGGTDTQYF
-,-,TRBJ2-5,TRBV27,TGTGCCAGCAGATCCCCAGGGGGGAGGGAGACCCAGTACTTC,CASRSPGGRETQYF
TRBD1,-,TRBJ1-5,TRBV6-5,TGTGCCAGCACACACGACAGGGAGATAGGTCAGCCCCAGCATTTT,CASTHDREIGQPQHF
TRBD1,-,TRBJ2-7,TRBV2,TGTGCCAGCAGCCGCGGACAGGGCCCCTACGAGCAGTACTTC,CASSRGQGPYEQYF
-,-,TRBJ1-2,TRBV30,TGTGCCTGGAGTACGGGAACGGATGGCTACACCTTC,CAWSTGTDGYTF
TRBD2,-,TRBJ2-3,TRBV19,TGTGCCAGTCAAAAAACTAGCGGGAGGCCCGCAAGGCAGTATTTT,CASQKTSGRPARQYF
TRBD1,once,TRBJ1-2,TRBV28,TGTGCCAGCAGTTTAGAACCCGGGACAGGGGCTCATGGCTACACCTTC,CASSLEPGTGAHGYTF
TRBD1,once,TRBJ2-7,TRBV11-2,TGTGCCAGCAGCTTAGGGACAGGGTGGGAGCAGTACTTC,CASSLGTGWEQYF
-,once,TRBJ1-5,TRBV6-5,TGTGCCAGCAGTTACGGGGTAGGGAGCAATCAGCCCCAGCATTTT,CASSYGVGSNQPQHF
-,-,TRBJ2-2,TRBV7-9,TGTGCCAGCAGCCAGTCCGGAGCCGGGGAGCTGTTTTTT,CASSQSGAGELFF
TRBD2,once,TRBJ2-6,TRBV7-8,TGTGCCAGCGGGGAGGGTGCTGGGGCCAACGTCCTGACTTTC,CASGEGAGANVLTF
TRBD2,-,TRBJ2-1,TRBV7-9,TGTGCCAGCAGCTTAGCGGGACTACCTCAGGGCAATGAGCAGTTCTTC,CASSLAGLPQGNEQFF
TRBD1,-,TRBJ1-5,TRBV6-5,TGTGCCAGCAGTCCCGACAGGGGTAGCAATCAGCCCCAGCATTTT,CASSPDRGSNQPQHF
TRBD2,-,TRBJ2-7,TRBV9,TGTGCCAGCAGCGTAGATGCGGGACTAGCGGTCTACGAGCAGTACTTC,CASSVDAGLAVYEQYF
-,-,TRBJ1-3,TRBV5-1,TGCGCCAGCAGCTTGAGTACAGGCAACTCTGGAAACACCATATATTTT,CASSLSTGNSGNTIYF
-,-,TRBJ1-1,TRBV6-5,TGTGCCAGCAGTTACGCGGCAGGGCGCACTGAAGCTTTCTTT,CASSYAAGRTEAFF
-,once,TRBJ1-5,TRBV28,TGTGCCGTAAGGAAGGGTCAGAGGCCCCAGCATTTT,CAVRKGQRPQHF
TRBD1,-,TRBJ1-3,TRBV4-1,TGCGCCAGCAGCGCCCAATGGGGGCAGGGGGCGCGTGGAAACACCATATATTTT,CASSAQWGQGARGNTIYF
-,-,TRBJ1-3,TRBV5-1,TGCGCCAGCAGCTTGGATGGAACAAACTCTGGAAACACCATATATTTT,CASSLDGTNSGNTIYF
-,-,TRBJ1-2,TRBV19,TGTGCCAGTAAACTGGGGGACTATGGCTACACCTTC,CASKLGDYGYTF
TRBD1,-,TRBJ1-3,TRBV6-6,TGTGCCAGCAGTTACTCCACAGGACAGGGTCAGGACACCATATATTTT,CASSYSTGQGQDTIYF
-,few,TRBJ2-1,TRBV15,TGTGCCACCAGCAGAGTTACCTACAATGAGCAGTTCTTC,CATSRVTYNEQFF
-,-,TRBJ2-2,TRBV10-3,TGTGCCATCAGCGGGAGCACGAACACCGGGGAGCTGTTTTTT,CAISGSTNTGELFF
-,-,TRBJ2-5,TRBV24-1,TGTGCCACCAGTGACCAGGGCTGGGAGACCCAGTACTTC,CATSDQGWETQYF
-,-,TRBJ1-2,TRBV18,TGTGCCAGCTCACCCTCTCACGGTCCTAACTATGGCTACACCTTC,CASSPSHGPNYGYTF
-,-,TRBJ2-1,TRBV5-1,TGCGCCAGCAGCTTGGCCGGGGGTCGTTCCTACAATGAGCAGTTCTTC,CASSLAGGRSYNEQFF
-,-,TRBJ1-1,TRBV29-1,TGCAGCGTTGCCAGGGGCATGAACACTGAAGCTTTCTTT,CSVARGMNTEAFF
-,once,TRBJ2-2,TRBV19,TGTGCCAGTACCCCGGGGAGGGGGCGAAGCACCGGGGAGCTGTTTTTT,CASTPGRGRSTGELFF
-,-,TRBJ2-7,TRBV24-1,TGTGCCACCAGTGAAACGGACGCATACGAGCAGTACTTC,CATSETDAYEQYF
-,-,TRBJ2-7,TRBV19,TGTGCCAGTAGTATTTTCACGGGGGCACATAACGAGCAGTACTTC,CASSIFTGAHNEQYF
TRBD2,-,TRBJ2-3,TRBV5-6,TGTGCCAGCAGCGCGGTCGGAGCGGGAGGGGTAGATACGCAGTATTTT,CASSAVGAGGVDTQYF
-,-,TRBJ2-1,TRBV18,TGTGCCAGCTCACTCATTAGCAATGAGCAGTTCTTC,CASSLISNEQFF
-,once,TRBJ1-1,TRBV10-3,TGTGCCATCAGTGAGGGCCAGGGAAACACTGAAGCTTTCTTT,CAISEGQGNTEAFF
-,-,TRBJ1-2,TRBV28,TGTGCCAGCAGGGCTACAGTAAACTATGGCTACACCTTC,CASRATVNYGYTF
-,-,TRBJ1-4,TRBV19,TGTGCCAGTGCCCAGGGAGGAGCCTCAAATGAAAAACTGTTTTTT,CASAQGGASNEKLFF
TRBD1,once,TRBJ2-2,TRBV5-4,TGTGCCAGCAACGGGGACAGCCGCACCGGGGAGCTGTTTTTT,CASNGDSRTGELFF
TRBD1,-,TRBJ1-6,TRBV7-2,TGTGCCAGCAGCGCAGCCTGGGACAGGAATTCACCCCTCCACTTT,CASSAAWDRNSPLHF
TRBD1,once,TRBJ1-5,TRBV3-1/TRBV3-2,TGTGCCAGCAGCCAAGCAGGACAGGGAAGTCAGCCCCAGCATTTT,CASSQAGQGSQPQHF
TRBD1,-,TRBJ1-4,TRBV28,TGTGCCAGCAGTTTAAGACAGGGACGGGGTAATGAAAAACTGTTTTTT,CASSLRQGRGNEKLFF
-,-,TRBJ1-3,TRBV9,TGTGCCAGCAGCTTCGTCGACGGGGGAAACACCATATATTTT,CASSFVDGGNTIYF
TRBD1,-,TRBJ1-2,TRBV24-1,TGTGCCACCAGTGATGCCCTGGACAGGGGAGGAGGCTATGGCTACACCTTC,CATSDALDRGGGYGYTF
-,-,TRBJ1-6,TRBV3-1/TRBV3-2,TGTGCCAGCAGCCGGACCGCCAATAATTCACCCCTCCACTTT,CASSRTANNSPLHF
-,-,TRBJ1-3,TRBV21-1,TGTGCCAGCAGCAAACGGAGACTCTCTGGAAACACCATATATTTT,CASSKRRLSGNTIYF
-,-,TRBJ1-6,TRBV3-1/TRBV3-2,TGTGCCAGCAGCCAAGAGAGGGGAGGGAATAACAATTCACCCCTCCACTTT,CASSQERGGNNNSPLHF
-,few,TRBJ2-5,TRBV7-7,TGTGCTAGCAGCCCCGGACCGATTCAAGAGACCCAGTACTTC,CASSPGPIQETQYF
-,-,TRBJ2-5,TRBV27,TGTGCCAGCAGGGTAGGGGAGACCCAGTACTTC,CASRVGETQYF
-,-,TRBJ2-7,TRBV5-1,TGCGCCAGCAGCTTGTATGCGGGGACTGAGAGCTCCTACGAGCAGTACTTC,CASSLYAGTESSYEQYF
-,-,TRBJ1-3,TRBV5-6,TGTGCCAGCAGCCCTGGGGGTAGTGGCTGGAACACCATATATTTT,CASSPGGSGWNTIYF
-,-,TRBJ1-2,TRBV10-3,TGTGCCATCAGATCGACAGGAGGAGGCTACACCTTC,CAIRSTGGGYTF
-,once,TRBJ1-3,TRBV2,TGTGCCAGCAGTGACGCAGGGCCTACTGGAAACACCATATATTTT,CASSDAGPTGNTIYF
-,-,TRBJ2-1,TRBV5-1,TGCGCCAGCAGCTTTAGGGAAACAAACTACAATGAGCAGTTCTTC,CASSFRETNYNEQFF
-,-,TRBJ2-2,TRBV3-1/TRBV3-2,TGTGCCAGCAGCCTTACTATGGACCTTACCGGGGAGCTGTTTTTT,CASSLTMDLTGELFF
-,once,TRBJ1-2,TRBV27,TGTGCCAGCAGTAGAGACAGATCGAGTGGGTATGGCTACACCTTC,CASSRDRSSGYGYTF
TRBD1,-,TRBJ1-5,TRBV6-2/TRBV6-3,TGTGCCAGCAGTGACCGGACAGGGTGGTGGCCGCCCCAGCATTTT,CASSDRTGWWPPQHF